This T cell receptor (beta chain) was retrieved from a study of shared clonotypes between healthy human individuals. Overall study: Per donor, CD8 memory used one plate, CD8 naive used two, CD4 memory used three and CD4 naive used three.

This clone was seen more than once but under ten times. Antigen specificity is unknown. The same CDR3 is also encoded by other DNA sequences in this sample. Adult donors, all healthy and HIV-negative, had no recent acute infections or vaccinations. This CDR3 has 13 residues. With 3 bases removed from V and 6 bases from J, the gap between germline ends came to 9 bases. Germline values: CDR1 ENHRY, CDR2 SYGVKD. The data were produced by immunoSEQ multiplex PCR, yet TCRdb's version contains in-frame clones alone and is incomplete. The sample yields 2 million to 2.5 million clones, 85% to 95% seen once. Findings and limits, study-wide: Generation probability values for non-shared clonotypes were lower than those for clonotypes shared by all four donors. Rarefaction indicated that sorted-subset sequencing remained incomplete although depth was large.

This TCR was sampled from a man aged 18 to 29 in good health. Some clones in this sample may be carry-over from other donors' samples. The sample was naive CD4+ T cells from PBMCs. Subset defined: CD45RA+ positively selected. V usage is TRBV10-3 and J usage is TRBJ1-5, with D unresolved. Here the CDR3 reads CAISDVGGQPQHF. CDR3 coding DNA: TGTGCCATCAGTGATGTGGGTGGTCAGCCCCAGCATTTT.